This is a list of T cell receptor beta chains from one sample in a study of T cells in narcolepsy. Method: immunoSEQ multiplex PCR; TCRdb's copy keeps in-frame clones and lacks some. The profile shows over 25,000 clones, approximately 86% of them singletons. Sequencing input: CD45RA- memory CD4+ T cells from PBMCs. These TCRs come from a human donor with narcolepsy. The CDR3 runs from the conserved cysteine through the conserved F or W.

j_call | v_call | cdr3_aa
TRBJ1-1 | TRBV9 | CASSVDRPGNTEAFF
TRBJ1-5 | TRBV5-4 | CASSLEGGDGNQPQHF
TRBJ2-1 | TRBV9 | CASSVGGRYNEQFF
TRBJ1-2 | TRBV6-1 | CASTGRATVNYGYTF
TRBJ1-5 | TRBV4-1 | CASSQGPPPAPQHF
TRBJ1-4 | TRBV15 | CATSRPGGQGGEKLFF
TRBJ2-7 | TRBV5-1 | CASSLASGTGGYEQYF
TRBJ1-2 | TRBV9 | CASSVVGGKGYTF
TRBJ2-1 | TRBV6-1 | CASVTRDTHPNEQFF
TRBJ1-2 | TRBV19 | CASSVSNYGYTF
TRBJ1-1 | TRBV15 | CATSRITGSLTEAFF
TRBJ1-6 | TRBV7-9 | CASSRTGTLHF
TRBJ2-5 | TRBV29-1 | CSVAWGTQYF
TRBJ2-1 | TRBV28 | CASSWPPSRESSYNEQFF
TRBJ1-1 | TRBV5-1 | CASSLAPNMITEAFF
TRBJ2-2 | TRBV5-1 | CASSSDRAGYTGELFF
TRBJ1-6 | TRBV7-9 | CASRPDRESPLHF
TRBJ1-1 | TRBV19 | CASTAAGNTEAFF
TRBJ2-1 | TRBV29-1 | CSGRSGGRYEQFF
TRBJ2-5 | TRBV5-1 | CASRLSGTSEETQYF
TRBJ1-2 | TRBV6-1 | CASSPEANYGYTF
TRBJ2-5 | TRBV18 | CASSRGTEETQYF
TRBJ2-1 | TRBV10-3 | CAIRRTGGDNEQFF
TRBJ1-2 | TRBV2 | CASRLPQGMSGYTF
TRBJ2-6 | TRBV7-9 | CASRLTASGANVLTF
TRBJ2-2 | TRBV7-2 | CASSLVGGLAGELFF
TRBJ2-7 | TRBV5-1 | CASSLSAGRYEQYF
TRBJ1-1 | TRBV2 | CASVLQHTEAFF
TRBJ1-1 | TRBV10-3 | CAISGLPGHQNTEAFF
TRBJ2-1 | TRBV7-9 | CASSLYPSGVNEQFF